This T cell receptor beta chain stems from a study of beta chain features in type 1 diabetes (dated by TCRdb to the late 2010s). About the full investigation: Mean age, gender distribution, total cell number and subset yield were not different between patients and healthy donors. Across all samples, roughly 110,000,000 sorted cells were examined, and cell number per subset correlated strongly with RNA yield. In the study, TCRB repertoires of sorted circulating CD4+ T cell subsets from recently diagnosed type 1 diabetes patients were compared with those of matched healthy donors. Regulatory and stem cell-like memory subsets were obtained from only 8 patients and roughly 8 healthy donors, while naive and central memory subsets were obtained from all 30 or so donors. General study outcomes and caveats: Shorter templates might have been favored by PCR, but patient and control samples were amplified and corrected together, so both groups would have been affected equally by any skew. Because small numbers of individuals were included in the HLA sub-analyses, any influence of HLA type on TCRB rearrangement was left unresolved. Fewer insertions and more nucleotide deletions at VDJ recombination sites were observed in patients with type 1 diabetes, implying thymic rearrangement abnormalities. Sequencing cDNA rather than genomic DNA could over-represent highly expressing activated cells, although activation and CD3 levels did not differ between groups. A moderate but significant shortening of TCRB CDR3 length was observed in type 1 diabetes patients in all four CD4+ subsets. Naive, central memory and regulatory TCRB repertoires appeared to be more alike among patients than among healthy donors.

Comments on this clone: Its antigen target is currently unknown. Per-nucleotide qualities are absent, and no much larger clonotype sits a single base away.

At the junction V is shortened by 8 bases and J by 2 bases, with 10 bases in between. The germline V gene (reference sequence) specifies MNHEY as CDR1 and SMNVEV as CDR2. From its cysteine to its phenylalanine, the CDR3 spans 13 amino acids. The kept DNA is CDR3 alone, 39 bases in frame from the first base. The High Capacity cDNA Reverse Transcription Kit was used to reverse transcribe all of the isolated RNA, meaning that expressed TCRB transcripts were what got sequenced. Naive, central memory and regulatory T cell samples underwent deep immunoSEQ sequencing, averaging about 3.3 million total reads per sample. Sorted cells were lysed in RLT buffer, and RNA was extracted using DNase-treated RNeasy Micro or Mini kits according to cell number. Each cell subset was processed on its own to prevent cross-contamination, while patient and healthy donor samples were processed together. The immunoSEQ multiplex PCR was used to amplify TCRB sequences from cDNA, generating 87-bp fragments that spanned the CDR3 region. The amplicons were sequenced using the Illumina HiSeq platform. In the original analysis: PCR bias was computationally corrected using synthetic template baselines, reads within Hamming distance 2 were collapsed, and singletons that could not be merged were discarded. Reads were aligned against IMGT to assign V, D and J genes, CDR3 length and insertions or deletions at six rearrangement sites. Within each subset, clonotype counts were normalized to the number of sorted cells before true diversity and Gini coefficients were calculated with the tcR R package. The overlap coefficient, calculated on TCRB nucleotide sequences, was used to measure repertoire sharing. As a proxy for the pre-selection repertoire, out-of-frame TCRB sequences from naive cells were analyzed. TCRdb retrieved this table from immuneACCESS and kept in-frame rearrangements only. Not all clones are present; in checked studies, unresolved V genes account for under half, and no reason is known for the remainder. V and J calls and clone size are given by that table; D and trimming were obtained from the DNA. This sample gives hundreds of thousands of clones in total; around 15% of them show up just once. The ten largest clonotypes hold less than 0.025% of the sample.

Each donor gave one peripheral blood draw, approximately 120 mL on average, collected into heparinised tubes. A BD FACSAria II and a panel including CD45RO, CCR7, CD25, CD127, CD95 and CD27 were used to sort naive, central memory, regulatory and stem cell-like memory CD4+ T cells. Purity was above 95% for every sorted population. PBMCs were isolated right away by Lymphoprep density gradient centrifugation and were stained directly, without culture. To minimize batch effects, samples were stained and sorted in pairs, one healthy donor with one patient per experiment. The sequence is built from TRBV27 and TRBJ1-5; no confident D gene assignment can be made. The source of this sequence is a man between 18 and 35 years old with type 1 diabetes. The source material was naive CD4+ T cells from blood. The meaning of the sample's cell subset or site label: true naive CD4+ T cells. In nucleotides, the sequence is TGTGCCAGCTCAGTGGTGGGCAATCAGCCCCAGCATTTT. The encoded protein is CASSVVGNQPQHF.